Below are 28 T cell receptor beta chains sequenced from a single sample in a study of CXCR3-negative and CXCR3-positive naive CD8 T cells. Through 5' RACE with UMI labels, the TRB cDNA libraries were prepared. TCRdb reprocessed the 5' RACE reads and reports one entry per CDR3 protein, with no DNA. The sample table includes around 60,000 distinct CDR3 sequences. Study-level findings and limits: A higher hydrophobicity marked the TRB CDR3s of CXCR3-positive naive cells versus CXCR3-negative naive cells.

These receptors lack a known antigen. Sample: naive CXCR3+ CD8+ T cells from blood. Described subset: CD45RO-CCR7+CD27+CD95- naive CD8+ T cells expressing CXCR3 (TNR3+). The source is a human donor in good health. Some clones in this sample may be carry-over from other donors' samples.

This chain uses TRBV29-1 with TRBJ1-3. This CDR3 contains 17 residues. Germline CDR1 and CDR2: SQVTM and ANQGSEA. The CDR3 sequence: CSVLDPAVGSSGNTIYF. Variable domain in full (rest from reference TRBV29-1 and TRBJ1-3): SAVISQKPSRDICQRGTSLTIQCQVDSQVTMMFWYRQQPGQSLTLIATANQGSEATYESGFVIDKFPISRPNLTFSTLTVSNMSPEDSSIYLCSVLDPAVGSSGNTIYFGEGSWLTVV.

The gene calls are TRBV28 and TRBJ1-1; TCRdb picks TRBD1, but there is no DNA to check that call. Germline V lookup: CDR1 MDHEN, CDR2 SYDVKM. This CDR3 is built from 15 residues. The CDR3 loop reads CASSLEGTFRAEAFF.

The genes are TRBV20-1 and TRBJ2-1; TCRdb's assignment of TRBD1 cannot be checked, as there is no DNA. The CDR3 contains 16 residues. Germline CDR1 reads DFQATT; CDR2 reads SNEGSKA (reference sequence). The CDR3 loop is CSASANQDIAYNEQFF.

The chain is built from TRBV10-3 and TRBJ2-3; TCRdb gives TRBD1 as the D gene, but with no DNA this cannot be confirmed. CDR1 is ENHRY and CDR2 is SYGVKD in the germline V gene. There are 17 residues in the CDR3. The CDR3 here is CAISEHSQGRDTDTQYF.

The chain is built from TRBV2 and TRBJ1-1; the D call of TRBD1 rests on TCRdb alone, since no DNA is present to check it. The CDR3 totals 11 residues. The germline gives CDR1 SNHLY, CDR2 FYNNEI. The CDR3 protein is CASIFTGLAFF.

V usage is TRBV7-9 and J usage is TRBJ2-7; TCRdb outputs TRBD1, but without DNA this stays unchecked. CDR3 length: 15 residues. Germline values: CDR1 SEHNR, CDR2 FQNEAQ (reference sequence). The CDR3 spells CASSAPGTGGYEQYF. Combining the CDR3 with reference TRBV7-9 and TRBJ2-7 gives the whole variable domain DTGVSQNPRHKITKRGQNVTFRCDPISEHNRLYWYRQTLGQGPEFLTYFQNEAQLEKSRLLSDRFSAERPKGSFSTLEIQRTEQGDSAMYLCASSAPGTGGYEQYFGPGTRLTVT.

CDR3 residues: CASSSGTGVIYEQYF. V and J are TRBV12-3 or TRBV12-4 and TRBJ2-7; TCRdb picks TRBD1, but there is no DNA to check that call. CDR3 length: 15 amino acids.

This chain connects TRBV3-1 to TRBJ1-1; the TCRdb call, TRBD1, lacks DNA for checking. The CDR3 is 16 residues long. CDR1 and CDR2 from the germline V gene are LGHDT and YNNKEL (reference sequence). Here the CDR3 reads CASSQDRVDPEPEAFF.

This chain's CDR3 is CSASPLSWGQGVSGELFF. The gene calls are TRBV20-1 and TRBJ2-2; lacking DNA, the TRBD1 call made by TCRdb goes unchecked. Germline V lookup: CDR1 DFQATT, CDR2 SNEGSKA (reference sequence). There are 18 residues in the CDR3.

The chain links TRBV20-1 to TRBJ2-3; TCRdb's D call of TRBD1 is untestable without DNA. Germline assignment: CDR1 DFQATT and CDR2 SNEGSKA (reference sequence). CDR3 length equals 15 residues. This chain's CDR3 is CSARPPRRGVDTQYF.

CDR3 sequence: CASSLLAGTYGHTF. The V gene is TRBV28, the J gene TRBJ1-2. This CDR3 is 14 amino acids long. The germline gives CDR1 MDHEN, CDR2 SYDVKM.

The chain couples TRBV27 to TRBJ2-3. The V gene's germline CDR1 is MNHEY and CDR2 SMNVEV (reference sequence). CDR3 size: 15 residues. CDR3 protein: CASSLQDSTLDTQYF.

The V call is TRBV6-5, the J call TRBJ2-1. Germline V lookup: CDR1 MNHEY, CDR2 SVGAGI. The CDR3 extends over 12 amino acids. The CDR3 loop is CASSYSGGEQFF.

The chain carries TRBV6-2 or TRBV6-3 and TRBJ2-7; lacking DNA, the TRBD1 call made by TCRdb goes unchecked. Germline V gene data show CDR1 as MNHEY and CDR2 as SVGEGT. The CDR3 has 14 residues. The CDR3: CASSKTGRTYEQYF.

The chain combines TRBV7-8 with TRBJ2-1; the TCRdb call, TRBD1, lacks DNA for checking. Germline V lookup: CDR1 SGHVS, CDR2 FQNEAQ. There are 16 residues in the CDR3. The CDR3 loop reads CASSTLSGGQYNEQFF.

The chain has TRBV3-1 and TRBJ1-1. The CDR3 has 14 residues. Germline CDR1 LGHDT, CDR2 YNNKEL (reference sequence). CDR3 region: CASSQVEGSGEAFF.

The genes are TRBV12-3 or TRBV12-4 and TRBJ2-4; the TRBD1 assignment by TCRdb is unverifiable without DNA. CDR3 length equals 13 residues. The CDR3 is CASSPGFKNIQYF.

The chain employs TRBV11-2 and TRBJ2-7; checking the TCRdb D call of TRBD1 is not possible without DNA. Germline V gene data show CDR1 as SGHAT and CDR2 as FQNNGV. The CDR3 contains 14 residues. This chain's CDR3 is CASSQMGVSYEQYF.

V and J are TRBV7-2 and TRBJ2-4; the TRBD1 assignment by TCRdb is unverifiable without DNA. Per the germline V gene, CDR1 is SGHTA and CDR2 is FQGNSA. CDR3 length equals 15 residues. The chain's CDR3 is CASSFAGQWVEEQYF.

V gene TRBV29-1 combines with J gene TRBJ2-7; TCRdb names TRBD2, which stays unverified in the absence of DNA. Germline loops: CDR1 SQVTM, CDR2 ANQGSEA. The CDR3 consists of 13 residues. The CDR3 region is CSVEKGNSYEQYF.

V usage is TRBV7-6 and J usage is TRBJ2-7; TCRdb names TRBD2, which stays unverified in the absence of DNA. The CDR3 has 18 residues. The V gene's germline CDR1 is SGHVS and CDR2 FNYEAQ. The CDR3 is CASSLLAGGQFVTHEQYF.

The CDR3 is CSVDMSGAKNTEAFF. V and J are TRBV29-1 and TRBJ1-1; TCRdb lists TRBD1, though no DNA is available to test this call. Germline V lookup: CDR1 SQVTM, CDR2 ANQGSEA. The CDR3 sequence is 15 residues long. Using reference TRBV29-1 and TRBJ1-1 for the parts outside the CDR3, the full variable domain is SAVISQKPSRDICQRGTSLTIQCQVDSQVTMMFWYRQQPGQSLTLIATANQGSEATYESGFVIDKFPISRPNLTFSTLTVSNMSPEDSSIYLCSVDMSGAKNTEAFFGQGTRLTVV.

V usage is TRBV9 and J usage is TRBJ2-7. The CDR3 covers 13 residues. The germline gives CDR1 SGDLS, CDR2 YYNGEE. This CDR3 reads CASSQGGVSRQYF. The entire variable domain, with the rest obtained from reference TRBV9 and TRBJ2-7, is as follows: DSGVTQTPKHLITATGQRVTLRCSPRSGDLSVYWYQQSLDQGLQFLIQYYNGEERAKGNILERFSAQQFPDLHSELNLSSLELGDSALYFCASSQGGVSRQYFGPGTRLTVT.

The chain joins TRBV19 to TRBJ2-5; TCRdb proposes TRBD1, but this gene call is untestable without DNA. The CDR3 runs to 14 residues. CDR1 and CDR2 from the germline V gene are LNHDA and SQIVND (reference sequence). The CDR3: CATSTGSGKETQYF.

The J gene is TRBJ2-7, the V gene TRBV28; no DNA is available, so the TRBD1 call from TCRdb remains unchecked. Germline lookup yields CDR1 MDHEN and CDR2 SYDVKM. The CDR3 has 11 residues. The CDR3 reads CAIQQGFEQYF.

The chain uses TRBV20-1 and TRBJ1-6. This CDR3 is 16 amino acids long. CDR1 and CDR2 from the germline V gene are DFQATT and SNEGSKA (reference sequence). CDR3 sequence reads: CSARDREDPFNSPLHF.

The chain links TRBV7-3 to TRBJ1-1. The CDR3 sequence is 14 residues long. CDR1 and CDR2 (germline): SGHTA, FQGTGA. The chain's CDR3 is CASSLWGPNTEAFF.

The J gene is TRBJ1-6, the V gene TRBV29-1. The CDR3 has 14 residues. The germline V gene has CDR1 SQVTM and CDR2 ANQGSEA. CDR3 sequence: CGAVAATYNSPLHF.